The clone carrying this TCR beta chain was seen only once. The data derive from a study of blood T cell repertoires in COVID-19. Study-level information: The United States, Italy and Spain provided the acute and convalescent COVID-19 samples. T cells, B-cell-depleted T cells, or PBMCs supplied cDNA or gDNA.

Per the original data handling: Reference gene primer amplification yielded estimated nucleated cell counts. The method was immunoSEQ multiplex PCR; TCRdb's version includes in-frame clones alone and lacks a portion of them. V, J and clone size derive from that table, while D and trimming were established from the DNA sequence. The sample has roughly 130,000 clones; about 88% are singletons. CDR1 is LGHDT, CDR2 YNNKEL, per germline (reference sequence). Trimming removed 3 bases from V and 8 bases from J, with 5 bases in between. CDR3 length: 11 amino acids. What was sequenced was peripheral blood. This rearrangement joins TRBV3-1 (or the pseudogene TRBV3-2) to TRBJ2-1, with unresolved D. The TCR comes from a man aged 50 or older with active COVID-19. CDR3 sequence reads: CASSHTDEQFF. The CDR3 DNA reads as TGTGCCAGCAGCCATACGGATGAGCAGTTCTTC.